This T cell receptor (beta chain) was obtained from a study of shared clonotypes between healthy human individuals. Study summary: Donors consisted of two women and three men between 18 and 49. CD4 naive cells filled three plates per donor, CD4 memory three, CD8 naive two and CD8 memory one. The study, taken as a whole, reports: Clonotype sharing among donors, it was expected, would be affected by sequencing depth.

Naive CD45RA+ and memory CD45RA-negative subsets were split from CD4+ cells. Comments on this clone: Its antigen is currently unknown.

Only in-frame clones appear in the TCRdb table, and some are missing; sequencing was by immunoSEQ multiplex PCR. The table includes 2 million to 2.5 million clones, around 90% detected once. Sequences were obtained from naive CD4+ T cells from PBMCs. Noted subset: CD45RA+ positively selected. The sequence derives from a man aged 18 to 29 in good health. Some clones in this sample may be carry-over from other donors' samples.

CDR3 protein: CASSLSGPSVSLSYNEQFF. CDR3 bases: TGCGCCAGCAGCTTGAGTGGGCCTAGCGTATCACTCTCCTACAATGAGCAGTTCTTC. The rearrangement joins TRBV5-1 to TRBJ2-1, with D perhaps TRBD2 (6 bases). The CDR3 is 19 residues long. Germline V gene lookup returns CDR1 SGHRS and CDR2 YFSETQ. With 1 base removed from V and 0 bases from J, the gap between germline ends came to 20 bases. Using reference TRBV5-1 and TRBJ2-1 for the parts outside the CDR3, the full variable domain is KAGVTQTPRYLIKTRGQQVTLSCSPISGHRSVSWYQQTPGQGLQFLFEYFSETQRNKGNFPGRFSGRQFSNSRSEMNVSTLELGDSALYLCASSLSGPSVSLSYNEQFFGPGTRLTVL.